This T cell receptor beta chain was identified in a study of CD8+ T cells in alopecia areata. This clone was counted a single time. The antigen is unknown. V lost 3 bases to trimming and J lost 3 bases, with 9 bases between them. Germline assignment: CDR1 SGDLS and CDR2 YYNGEE. The length of the CDR3 is 13 residues. Points from the study as a whole: Among the cells sequenced in scalp samples are also the resident alphabeta T cells of normal skin.

Lesional scalp punch biopsies and peripheral blood came from alopecia areata patients. Following extraction, RNA underwent reverse transcription to cDNA, which served as the sequencing template. Libraries were prepared by immunoSEQ multiplex PCR; TCRdb keeps only in-frame clonotypes and omits some of them. Of some 9,800 clones detected, 55% to 75% appear once; the ten largest clones hold roughly 15%. The specimen was skin. This receptor was taken from a human donor with alopecia areata. The genes are TRBV9 and TRBJ1-1; D is perhaps TRBD1 (6 bases). For the CDR3, the DNA is TGTGCCAGCAGCGCGAGGGGGTACACTGAAGCTTTCTTT. It is translated as CASSARGYTEAFF. Based on the CDR3 plus reference TRBV9 and TRBJ1-1, the full variable domain is DSGVTQTPKHLITATGQRVTLRCSPRSGDLSVYWYQQSLDQGLQFLIQYYNGEERAKGNILERFSAQQFPDLHSELNLSSLELGDSALYFCASSARGYTEAFFGQGTRLTVV.